A selection of T cell receptor beta chains follows, all from one sample in a study of blood T cell repertoires in COVID-19. Some clones are missing from TCRdb's copy, which holds only in-frame ones; the method was immunoSEQ multiplex PCR. Among fewer than 250,000 clones listed, approximately 84% were seen once. Specimen: peripheral blood. These receptors were collected from a woman of 80 years or more with acute or convalescent COVID-19. Each CDR3 is given with its conserved first and last residue. D genes are given only for firm matches.

TRBV13,NA,CASSSEEDEQYF
TRBV12-2,NA,CASRARTFGPYEQYF
TRBV2,NA,CASSVQVLAKNIQYF
TRBV6-5,TRBD1,CASSYLGQGGDEQYF
TRBV18,NA,CASSRTETEKLFF
TRBV7-9,NA,CASSLASVQETQYF
TRBV7-2,TRBD1,CASSSGTGPYEQYF
TRBV5-4,TRBD1,CASSRTGGNEQFF
TRBV5-4,NA,CASSPQRTYNEQFF
TRBV18,TRBD1,CASSPRGLRGRGDEKLFF
TRBV12-3/TRBV12-4,NA,CASSLWRGGYTF
TRBV6-5,NA,CASSPPGSYEQYF
TRBV15,NA,CATSRDRGFSPLHF
TRBV5-1,TRBD2,CASNGGGSDTQYF
TRBV4-1,TRBD1,CASSLNRGDSNQPQHF
TRBV27,TRBD2,CASSLLGSGRAGEQFF
TRBV9,TRBD2,CASSVADGGGYEQYF
TRBV10-3,NA,CAISSSNEQFF
TRBV5-1,TRBD2,CASSSSGGTDTQYF
TRBV6-5,NA,CASKDSYNEQFF
TRBV6-5,TRBD1,CASSRDRGNSPLHF
TRBV14,NA,CASSGGLGSGYTF
TRBV2,NA,CASTSSGANVLTF
TRBV19,TRBD1,CACSILSGTGPSGANVLTF
TRBV7-9,NA,CASSLKAGGNEQFF
TRBV6-2/TRBV6-3,TRBD2,CASSPLAGNYNEQFF
TRBV24-1,TRBD2,CATSDWTSGSTDTQYF
TRBV4-1,NA,CASSQDGRLPQETQYF
TRBV9,TRBD1,CASSAGQGLYGYTF
TRBV7-2,TRBD1,CASRLQGAQVSEAFF
TRBV6-5,NA,CASSPLGHTYGYTF
TRBV28,TRBD2,CASRLGLAVDTQYF
TRBV5-6,NA,CASSKDGGRSYGYTF
TRBV18,NA,CASSPSTVNTEAFF
TRBV10-3,NA,CAISEDRTMSSGNTIYF
TRBV2,TRBD2,CASRPGLAGGGTGELFF
TRBV7-3,NA,CASSPGSAYNEQFF
TRBV28,NA,CASSDLRATGELFF
TRBV7-3,TRBD1,CASSLGTGEGWTQYF
TRBV12-1,NA,CASNVRGGSRYF
TRBV28,TRBD2,CASSSPAGGNYEQYF
TRBV28,TRBD2,CASTASGTSYNEQFF
TRBV2,NA,CASSVSSGELFF
TRBV11-2,NA,CASSPTFAGSSYNEQFF
TRBV7-3,TRBD1,CASSLTQGDNPEKETQYF
TRBV5-1,NA,CASSLDRVGETQYF
TRBV6-5,TRBD1,CASSKTGRNQPQHF
TRBV11-1,TRBD2,CASSPRLAGVREQYF
TRBV2,NA,CARREVVNQGPNTGELFF
TRBV2,TRBD2,CASATRQLADNEQFF
TRBV7-2,TRBD1,CASSLVGRGLEQYF
TRBV27,NA,CASSKAPGFGNYGYTF
TRBV12-3/TRBV12-4,NA,CASSWTNTEAFF
TRBV28,NA,CASSPPGEQPQHF